The TCR beta chain described here comes from a study of CD8 T cells in ankylosing spondylitis. MiXCR was run by TCRdb on the 5' RACE reads, yielding one entry per CDR3 protein. The sample lists roughly 90,000 distinct CDR3 sequences; roughly 8% were seen once. The source material was blood, either unsorted or a sorted T cell fraction (not recorded which). The TCR was taken from a male donor with ankylosing spondylitis or in good health (not recorded which).

For the CDR3, the DNA is TGCAGTGCTTCGGACAGGGGGAGCGAAAAACTGTTTTTT. Its protein is CSASDRGSEKLFF. The V gene is TRBV20-1, the J gene TRBJ1-4; 10 bases line up with TRBD1. The CDR3 is 13 amino acids. Germline V CDR1 and CDR2: DFQATT, SNEGSKA (reference sequence). V dropped 5 bases and J dropped 8; count of bases not matched to a gene: 5.